This is a list of T cell receptor beta chains from one sample in a study of blood T cell repertoires in COVID-19. The assay was immunoSEQ multiplex PCR, and TCRdb's table has in-frame clones only and misses some. The repertoire consists of hundreds of thousands of clones, with around 87% occurring once and the leading ten covering just under 6.5%. Material: peripheral blood. These receptor sequences come from a woman between 50 and 59 years old with COVID-19, enrolled during active disease. The CDR3 runs from the conserved cysteine through the conserved F or W. The order of the fields is clone size, D gene, J gene, V gene, CDR3 DNA, CDR3 protein. D genes are given only for firm matches. Not all rows give a size; the values are once, few, many and, for expanded clones, a class.

- | TRBD2 | TRBJ2-1 | TRBV5-4 | TGTGCCAGCAGCTCCGGGACTAGCGGGAGCAATGAGCAGTTCTTC | CASSSGTSGSNEQFF
- | - | TRBJ2-7 | TRBV10-3 | TGTGCCATCAGTGAAAGGGGTATATCCTACGAGCAGTACTTC | CAISERGISYEQYF
- | - | TRBJ1-5 | TRBV3-1/TRBV3-2 | TGTGCCAGCAGCTCAATTAGCAATCAGCCCCAGCATTTT | CASSSISNQPQHF
- | TRBD1 | TRBJ1-1 | TRBV28 | TGTGCCAGCGGGACAGTAAACTTGAGGACTGAAGCTTTCTTT | CASGTVNLRTEAFF
- | - | TRBJ2-1 | TRBV6-5 | TGTGCCAGCAGTCGGGACAATTACAATGAGCAGTTCTTC | CASSRDNYNEQFF
- | TRBD1 | TRBJ1-1 | TRBV23-1 | TGCGCCAGCACCCAAGGGGACAGCATTATGAACACTGAAGCTTTCTTT | CASTQGDSIMNTEAFF
- | - | TRBJ1-2 | TRBV18 | TGTGCCAGCTCACCATTTAGGGGGACGGACTATGGCTACACCTTC | CASSPFRGTDYGYTF
once | - | TRBJ2-2 | TRBV5-1 | TGCGCCAGCAGCCTGAATCGCCGGGACTTTAACACCGGGGAGCTGTTTTTT | CASSLNRRDFNTGELFF
- | - | TRBJ1-5 | TRBV6-4 | TGTGCCAGCAGTGAGCGGGGCAGAAGAATAAGTAATCAGCCCCAGCATTTT | CASSERGRRISNQPQHF
- | - | TRBJ2-2 | TRBV4-1 | TGCGCCAGCAGCCAAGTTAGCCTCCCGGGGGAGCTGTTTTTT | CASSQVSLPGELFF
- | TRBD1 | TRBJ2-2 | TRBV10-3 | TGTGCCATCCCCGCAACGGAGACAGGGGTCACCGGGGAGCTGTTTTTT | CAIPATETGVTGELFF
- | TRBD2 | TRBJ2-1 | TRBV11-2 | TGTGCCAGCAGCTTAGCGGCGGGAGTGTCCTACAATGAGCAGTTCTTC | CASSLAAGVSYNEQFF
few | TRBD2 | TRBJ2-7 | TRBV5-1 | TGCGCCAGCAGCTCCCTAGCGGGAGGGAAGGGGTACGAGCAGTACTTC | CASSSLAGGKGYEQYF
- | TRBD2 | TRBJ2-3 | TRBV2 | TGTGCCAGCACCCGGACTAGCGCTAGCACAGATACGCAGTATTTT | CASTRTSASTDTQYF
- | - | TRBJ2-7 | TRBV14 | TGTGCCAGCAGCCTTCCTGGCATTTCTTCCTACGAGCAGTACTTC | CASSLPGISSYEQYF
many | - | TRBJ2-2 | TRBV7-9 | TGTGCCAGCAGCTTCACGGTCCAGAACACCGGGGAGCTGTTTTTT | CASSFTVQNTGELFF
- | - | TRBJ2-7 | TRBV3-1/TRBV3-2 | TGTGCCAGCAGCCAAGAACAGGGTTGGGCGAACGAGCAGTACTTC | CASSQEQGWANEQYF
- | TRBD2 | TRBJ2-7 | TRBV11-2 | TGTGCCAGCAGCTCCGGGACTAGCGGGGTCCCCTACGAGCAGTACTTC | CASSSGTSGVPYEQYF
- | - | TRBJ2-5 | TRBV5-4 | TGTGCCAGCAGCCCGACACATGGAAACCAAGAGACCCAGTACTTC | CASSPTHGNQETQYF
- | - | TRBJ2-1 | TRBV7-2 | TGTGCCAGCAGCTCTTATCGACTAGACTACTACAACAATGAGCAGTTCTTC | CASSSYRLDYYNNEQFF
- | - | TRBJ2-1 | TRBV7-9 | TGTGCCAGCAGCTTAGGGGGGAGGCACAATGAGCAGTTCTTC | CASSLGGRHNEQFF
few | - | TRBJ1-1 | TRBV5-4 | TGTGCCAGCAGCTTTCGCAGGGACACTGAAGCTTTCTTT | CASSFRRDTEAFF
once | - | TRBJ1-1 | TRBV3-1/TRBV3-2 | TGTGCCAGCAGCCGCGGGAACACTGAAGCTTTCTTT | CASSRGNTEAFF
- | TRBD2 | TRBJ2-7 | TRBV6-2/TRBV6-3 | TGTGCCAGCAGTTACGAAGCGGGAGTTGGTTACGAGCAGTACTTC | CASSYEAGVGYEQYF
- | TRBD1 | TRBJ1-2 | TRBV19 | TGTGCCAGTAGTGGGGGGACAGGGTGGACCTTATCCTATGGCTACACCTTC | CASSGGTGWTLSYGYTF
once | TRBD1 | TRBJ1-2 | TRBV2 | TGTGCCAGCAGGGGGACAGGGGTCCTCACCTTC | CASRGTGVLTF
- | - | TRBJ1-1 | TRBV18 | TGTGCCAGCTCACCACTCGACACCAACACTGAAGCTTTCTTT | CASSPLDTNTEAFF
- | - | TRBJ1-1 | TRBV7-2 | TGTGCCAGCAGCTTAGGTGGAGTCATGAACACTGAAGCTTTCTTT | CASSLGGVMNTEAFF
- | - | TRBJ2-5 | TRBV11-2 | TGTGCCAGCAGCCATTCGATCATAGGGGGGACCCAGTACTTC | CASSHSIIGGTQYF
few | TRBD2 | TRBJ2-2 | TRBV7-2 | TGTGCCAGCAGCTCCTATGGGACTAGCCGGCGGACCGGGGAGCTGTTTTTT | CASSSYGTSRRTGELFF
- | TRBD2 | TRBJ2-1 | TRBV11-2 | TGTGCCAGCATCTTGACAAGCGGGAGGTCCGACAATGAGCAGTTCTTC | CASILTSGRSDNEQFF
- | - | TRBJ2-5 | TRBV20-1 | TGCAGTGCTAGTAATAGTGTACAGACCCAGTACTTC | CSASNSVQTQYF
- | TRBD1 | TRBJ2-7 | TRBV5-4 | TGTGCCAGCAGCCCCCAGACAGGGAACTACGAGCAGTACTTC | CASSPQTGNYEQYF
- | TRBD2 | TRBJ2-1 | TRBV7-9 | TGTGCCAGCAGCACCCCTAGCGGGAGACAGGGGTACAATGAGCAGTTCTTC | CASSTPSGRQGYNEQFF
once | TRBD1 | TRBJ2-7 | TRBV19 | TGTGCCAGTATGAACCCCGGGACAGACTACGAGCAGTACTTC | CASMNPGTDYEQYF
- | - | TRBJ1-2 | TRBV12-2 | TGTGCAAGTCGCTTGGGACAGGGTATTGGCTACACCTTC | CASRLGQGIGYTF
- | TRBD1 | TRBJ1-6 | TRBV10-1 | TGCGCCAGCAGTGCATCTGGACAGGGGGCAAATTCACCCCTCCACTTT | CASSASGQGANSPLHF
- | TRBD2 | TRBJ2-2 | TRBV30 | TGTGCCTGGAGTGTACCAGCGGGAGAGAACACCGGGGAGCTGTTTTTT | CAWSVPAGENTGELFF
- | - | TRBJ2-7 | TRBV4-1 | TGCGCCAGCAGCCATCCCTGGGGGGACTCTTCATTTGACGAGCAGTACTTC | CASSHPWGDSSFDEQYF
- | TRBD2 | TRBJ2-3 | TRBV19 | TGTGCCAGTAGTCGACTAGCGGGAGGGGATGCAGATACGCAGTATTTT | CASSRLAGGDADTQYF
- | - | TRBJ2-1 | TRBV6-6 | TGTGCCAGCAGAAAAGTTACAGGGAGCTCCTACAATGAGCAGTTCTTC | CASRKVTGSSYNEQFF
- | TRBD2 | TRBJ2-7 | TRBV5-1 | TGCGCCAGCAGCTTGATAAATCCCGGGACTAGCGGGTCCTACGAGCAGTACTTC | CASSLINPGTSGSYEQYF
- | - | TRBJ2-1 | TRBV19 | TGTGCCAGTAGCGGGAGTGGTAATGAGCAGTTCTTC | CASSGSGNEQFF
- | - | TRBJ2-3 | TRBV7-2 | TGTGCCAGCAGCCTTAGCGGTAGCACAGATACGCAGTATTTT | CASSLSGSTDTQYF
once | - | TRBJ1-2 | TRBV28 | TGTGCCAGCAGTTCGGAGACCCGATATGGCTACACCTTC | CASSSETRYGYTF
- | - | TRBJ2-1 | TRBV2 | TGTGCCAGCAGTGAAGTCCGATTGACAGTTAGCTCCTACAATGAGCAGTTCTTC | CASSEVRLTVSSYNEQFF
- | TRBD2 | TRBJ2-7 | TRBV5-4 | TGTGCCAGCAGACTTCGACTAGCGGGAGATGACGAGCAGTACTTC | CASRLRLAGDDEQYF
once | TRBD1 | TRBJ1-2 | TRBV19 | TGTGCCAGTAGTACCTCCGGGACAGGATATTCTAACTATGGCTACACCTTC | CASSTSGTGYSNYGYTF
- | TRBD1 | TRBJ2-2 | TRBV19 | TGTGCCAGTAATGGGGACAGGGGCTCCCTGGGGACCGGGGAGCTGTTTTTT | CASNGDRGSLGTGELFF
- | - | TRBJ2-2 | TRBV5-4 | TGTGCCAGCAGCCAACGTGGTCTAGTCGAGGGCGGGGAGCTGTTTTTT | CASSQRGLVEGGELFF